This T cell receptor beta chain was obtained from a study of blood T cell repertoires in COVID-19. Study-level information: Sample material is recorded as cDNA or gDNA derived from T cells, B-cell-depleted T cells, or PBMCs.

Trimming stripped 4 bases from V and 4 bases from J, with 14 bases between. The CDR3 length is 14 residues. Germline V CDR1 and CDR2: MNHEY, SVGAGI. Profiling relied on immunoSEQ multiplex PCR, and the TCRdb table lists in-frame clones only, not all of them. The sample consists of approximately 280,000 clones, 80% to 85% of them appearing once. Cohorts were based on clinical histories the participants reported. Material: PBMCs or T cells enriched from blood (not recorded which). The rearrangement links TRBV6-5 to TRBJ2-7; the D gene is possibly TRBD2 (6 bases). The source of this sequence is a man aged 35 to 55 who had been exposed to COVID-19. CDR3 sequence (DNA): TGTGCCAGCAGTTCGGAGGGAATAGCTTACGAGCAGTACTTC. Its translation is CASSSEGIAYEQYF.